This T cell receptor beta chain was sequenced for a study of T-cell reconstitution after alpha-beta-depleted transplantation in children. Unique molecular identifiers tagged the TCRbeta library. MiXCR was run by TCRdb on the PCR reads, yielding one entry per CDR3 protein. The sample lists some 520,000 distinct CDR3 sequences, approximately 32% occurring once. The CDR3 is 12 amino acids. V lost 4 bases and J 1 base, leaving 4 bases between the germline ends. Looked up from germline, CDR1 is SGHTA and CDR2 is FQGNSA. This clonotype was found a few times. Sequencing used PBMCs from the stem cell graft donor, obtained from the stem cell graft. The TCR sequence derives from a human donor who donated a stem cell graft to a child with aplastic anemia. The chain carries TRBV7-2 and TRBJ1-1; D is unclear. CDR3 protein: CASSWGNTEAFF. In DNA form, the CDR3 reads TGTGCCAGCAGCTGGGGGAACACTGAAGCTTTCTTT.